The 30 T cell receptor beta chains listed next were all sequenced from one sample in a study of T and B cells in COVID-19 patients. BIOMED2 TRB-A/B primer pools were used in multiplex TRB PCR. MiXCR, run by TCRdb on the multiplex PCR reads, gives a single entry per CDR3 protein. The data hold about 17,000 distinct CDR3 sequences, with over 25% observed a single time. Each TRB amplification used roughly 250-550 ng of genomic DNA from blood. The sequenced material came from blood. These receptors were collected from a human donor who had recovered from COVID-19.

This clonotype has a count of ten or more. V gene TRBV6-2 or TRBV6-3 combines with J gene TRBJ2-7; D ambiguous. The CDR3 is 11 amino acids. CDR1 MNHEY and CDR2 SVGEGT come from the germline V gene. Trimming took 8 bases from V and 7 from J, leaving 12 bases between them. For the CDR3, the DNA is TGTGCCAGCCACCTCGCTGGGGAGCAGTACTTC. It encodes CASHLAGEQYF.

Relative to its sample, this clonotype is medium-sized. The rearrangement uses TRBV29-1 and TRBJ1-4; unclear D gene. Looked up from germline, CDR1 is SQVTM and CDR2 is ANQGSEA. The CDR3 is 13 residues long. With 6 bases removed from V and 0 bases from J, the gap between germline ends came to 8 bases. CDR3 loop: CSVDGTTNEKLFF. CDR3 nucleotide sequence: TGCAGCGTCGACGGTACAACTAATGAAAAACTGTTTTTT.

V is TRBV24-1 and J is TRBJ1-6, with D perhaps TRBD1 (5 bases). This CDR3 spans 18 amino acids. V lost 4 bases and J lost 0, with 15 bases in between. The germline gives CDR1 KGHDR, CDR2 SFDVKD. The CDR3 protein is CATSDPPYRSSYNSPLHF. CDR3 sequence (DNA): TGTGCCACCAGTGACCCCCCCTACAGGAGCTCCTATAATTCACCCCTCCACTTT.

V gene TRBV20-1 combines with J gene TRBJ1-4, with D perhaps matching TRBD1 (5 bases). V was trimmed by 3 bases and J by 5 bases, leaving 10 bases between them. There are 13 residues in the CDR3. CDR1 and CDR2 (germline): DFQATT, SNEGSKA (reference sequence). CDR3 bases: TGCAGTGCTAGGGACATTCAAAATGAAAAACTGTTTTTT. Protein sequence: CSARDIQNEKLFF.

This clonotype occurred many times. This chain links TRBV19 with TRBJ2-7; perhaps TRBD1 as D (6 bases). CDR3 size: 19 residues. Germline values: CDR1 LNHDA, CDR2 SQIVND (reference sequence). Deletions cut 2 bases from V and 2 bases from J, with 25 bases between. The CDR3 protein is CASSINPPHLGQSPYEQYF. As DNA, the CDR3 is TGTGCCAGTAGTATAAACCCACCCCACCTTGGACAGTCTCCCTACGAGCAGTACTTC.

This clonotype has only a few counts. The rearrangement links TRBV15 to TRBJ1-4; D is possibly TRBD1 (6 bases). CDR1 is LNHNV and CDR2 is YYDKDF in the germline V gene (reference sequence). The CDR3 has 16 residues. V dropped 0 bases and J dropped 8 bases, with 16 bases sitting between them. The CDR3 coding sequence is TGTGCCACCAGCAGAGATCCCGCAGGGGTGGGGGAAAAACTGTTTTTT. Protein product: CATSRDPAGVGEKLFF.

The chain recombines TRBV6-1 with TRBJ1-4; D may be TRBD1 (6 bases). The CDR3 runs 17 residues. Germline-derived CDR1 and CDR2 are MNHNS and SASEGT. Between the trimmed V and J ends, which lost 2 bases and 8 bases, there was a span of 21 bases. This CDR3 reads CASSEIRLRGVGEKLFF. CDR3 nucleotides: TGTGCCAGCAGTGAAATTCGTTTAAGGGGGGTTGGCGAAAAACTGTTTTTT.

With regard to this clonotype: The junction does not match germline at one end; this may be a read error. The chain joins TRBV18 to TRBJ2-7, with TRBD1 matching over 8 bases. The CDR3 has 13 residues. Germline V lookup: CDR1 KGHSH, CDR2 LQKENI. The CDR3 spells CANSPDRGREQYF. CDR3 in DNA: TGTGCCAACTCACCCGACAGGGGCCGCGAGCAGTACTTC.

The chain carries TRBV5-5 and TRBJ1-5, with D possibly TRBD1 on 5 matching bases. Germline V lookup: CDR1 SGHKS, CDR2 YYEKEE (reference sequence). Between the trimmed V and J ends, which lost 7 bases and 4 bases, there was a span of 15 bases. This CDR3 has 14 residues. For the CDR3, the DNA is TGTGCCAGCGGGGGGGACCCGGCTAATCAGCCCCAGCATTTT. Its protein is CASGGDPANQPQHF.

CDR3 sequence reads: CASSLATSTTGGSNEQFF. DNA of the CDR3: TGCGCCAGCAGCTTAGCTACCTCCACGACAGGGGGGTCGAATGAGCAGTTCTTC. The genes are TRBV5-1 and TRBJ2-1; 9 bases align to TRBD1. V trimming: 2 bases; J trimming: 7 bases; junction bases outside the gene matches: 16. CDR3 size: 18 residues. The V gene's germline CDR1 is SGHRS and CDR2 YFSETQ.

V is TRBV18 and J is TRBJ2-7; 8 nucleotides align to TRBD1. The V and J ends lost 9 bases and 3 bases, in that order; junction bases with no gene match: 7. The CDR3 consists of 13 residues. Germline V CDR1 and CDR2: KGHSH, LQKENI. Here the CDR3 reads CASSVGTGYEQYF. The CDR3 DNA follows: TGTGCCAGTTCAGTGGGGACAGGCTACGAGCAGTACTTC.

This clonotype has ten or more counts. The rearrangement links TRBV5-4 to TRBJ1-4; a possible D gene is TRBD1 (6 bases). Germline V gives CDR1 SGHNT, CDR2 YYREEE (reference sequence). Trimming pared 5 bases from V and 8 bases from J, leaving 16 bases between. There are 14 residues in the CDR3. The CDR3 sequence: CASSSGALGEKLFF. The DNA for the CDR3 is TGTGCCAGCAGTTCAGGGGCCCTCGGGGAAAAACTGTTTTTT. Looking up the rest from reference TRBV5-4 and TRBJ1-4 gives the full variable domain: ETGVTQSPTHLIKTRGQQVTLRCSSQSGHNTVSWYQQALGQGPQFIFQYYREEENGRGNFPPRFSGLQFPNYSSELNVNALELDDSALYLCASSSGALGEKLFFGSGTQLSVL.

By its share, this clonotype is medium-sized. The V gene is TRBV29-1, the J gene TRBJ2-7; D unclear. In germline, CDR1 is SQVTM, CDR2 ANQGSEA. The CDR3 consists of 10 residues. The V and J ends lost 4 bases and 2 bases respectively, with 3 bases between them. CDR3 bases: TGCAGCGTTGGGACCTACGAGCAGTACTTC. This translates into CSVGTYEQYF.

The chain recombines TRBV5-6 with TRBJ2-5; 7 bases match TRBD1. Germline V gene sequence: CDR1 SGHDT, CDR2 YYEEEE. The CDR3 length is 16 residues. Trimming at V came to 4 bases and at J to 3 bases, leaving 12 bases not matched to a gene. The CDR3 nucleotides are TGTGCCAGCAGCATGACAGGGACGGGCCTTAAAGAGACCCAGTACTTC. Protein: CASSMTGTGLKETQYF.

There are a few counts of this clonotype. This chain joins TRBV6-5 and TRBJ1-1; D not certain. This CDR3 has 14 amino acids. Looked up from germline, CDR1 is MNHEY and CDR2 is SVGAGI. The V end was cut by 6 bases, the J end by 0 bases, with 11 bases between. In DNA form, the CDR3 reads TGTGCCAGCAGCCGCGGGAATTTGAACACTGAAGCTTTCTTT. It translates to CASSRGNLNTEAFF.

This clonotype occurred many times. This chain joins TRBV5-6 and TRBJ1-6; D remains ambiguous. The ends were cut back, 0 bases at V and 10 bases at J, with 11 bases in the middle. The CDR3 loop spans 14 amino acids. Germline assignment: CDR1 SGHDT and CDR2 YYEEEE. The CDR3 sequence: CASSLGTGWSPLHF. Written as DNA, the CDR3 is TGTGCCAGCAGCTTGGGGACGGGATGGTCACCCCTCCACTTT.

The V and J genes are TRBV12-3 or TRBV12-4 and TRBJ2-1; D not certain. V lost 1 base and J lost 9, with 13 bases in between. The CDR3 consists of 14 residues. The CDR3 reads CASSLGVSSGEQFF. Written as DNA, the CDR3 is TGTGCCAGCAGTTTAGGTGTCTCCTCGGGTGAGCAGTTCTTC.

This clonotype has only a few counts. V gene TRBV6-5 combines with J gene TRBJ1-6; no clear D gene. The ends were cut back, 2 bases at V and 0 bases at J, with 5 bases in the middle. The CDR3 consists of 15 residues. Germline V gives CDR1 MNHEY, CDR2 SVGAGI. CDR3 bases: TGTGCCAGCAGTTACGCGGTCTCCTATAATTCACCCCTCCACTTT. Encoded protein: CASSYAVSYNSPLHF.

CDR3 residues: CASSLTQIADTQYF. CDR3 in DNA: TGTGCCAGCAGCTTGACTCAGATAGCAGATACGCAGTATTTT. The chain couples TRBV7-9 to TRBJ2-3; no firm D call. Trimming cost V 3 bases and J 4 bases, with 11 bases left between them. This CDR3 comprises 14 residues. CDR1 and CDR2 from the germline V gene are SEHNR and FQNEAQ (reference sequence).

The chain couples TRBV4-3 to TRBJ2-1; 15 nucleotides line up with TRBD2. CDR1 is LGHNA and CDR2 is YSLEER in the germline V gene. Trimming cost V 0 bases and J 4 bases; bases outside gene matches: 7. The CDR3 is 19 residues long. The CDR3, as DNA: TGCGCCAGCAGCCAAGATCGGGGACTAGCGGGGGGCCTTTACAATGAGCAGTTCTTC. Translation: CASSQDRGLAGGLYNEQFF.

This clonotype is labeled medium-sized. The rearrangement uses TRBV19 and TRBJ2-7, with a possible D match to TRBD2 (5 bases). The CDR3 covers 12 residues. CDR1 is LNHDA and CDR2 is SQIVND in the germline V gene (reference sequence). V lost 8 bases to trimming and J lost 4 bases, with 12 bases between them. The CDR3 region is CASGPPGYEQYF. The CDR3, as DNA: TGTGCCAGTGGACCCCCGGGGTACGAGCAGTACTTC.

In this sample, this clonotype turned up many times. CDR3 in amino acids: CASSPTSPGTEKLFF. For the CDR3, the DNA is TGTGCCAGCAGCCCCACTTCCCCAGGGACCGAAAAACTGTTTTTT. This chain connects TRBV12-3 or TRBV12-4 to TRBJ1-4; D is perhaps TRBD1 (5 bases). Trimming removed 6 bases from V and 8 bases from J, with 19 bases in between. There are 15 residues in the CDR3.

This chain uses TRBV20-1 with TRBJ2-3, with 8 bases that match TRBD1. CDR1 is DFQATT, CDR2 SNEGSKA, per germline (reference sequence). The CDR3 loop spans 15 amino acids. J gave up 2 bases and V 3 bases, and 7 bases lay outside the gene matches. This CDR3 reads CSASYKTGATDTQYF. Here the CDR3 DNA reads TGCAGTGCTAGCTATAAGACAGGGGCCACAGATACGCAGTATTTT.

Points on this clonotype: One junction end does not reproduce the germline sequence, and a read error may be involved. The chain has TRBV15 and TRBJ2-7; 7 nucleotides match TRBD2. In germline, CDR1 is LNHNV, CDR2 YYDKDF (reference sequence). The CDR3 is made up of 15 amino acids. The CDR3 sequence is CVTSRDQAGVSEQYF. CDR3 nucleotide sequence: TGTGTCACCAGCAGAGACCAGGCGGGAGTAAGCGAGCAGTACTTC.

This clonotype was seen a handful of times. This chain uses TRBV19 with TRBJ1-5, with TRBD1 identical over 8 bases. The CDR3 is 17 amino acids. From germline, CDR1 is LNHDA and CDR2 SQIVND (reference sequence). V lost 0 bases, J lost 3 bases, and 7 bases stayed unmatched. This CDR3 is CASSIEPAGGNNQPQHF. The CDR3 DNA follows: TGTGCCAGTAGTATAGAACCCGCAGGGGGCAACAATCAGCCCCAGCATTTT.

This clonotype was picked up a small number of times. The J gene is TRBJ1-2, the V gene TRBV4-1, with 8 bases lining up with TRBD1. Germline V gene lookup returns CDR1 MGHRA and CDR2 YSYEKL. Unmatched junction bases numbered 3, after V lost 3 bases and J lost 3 bases. The length of the CDR3 is 14 residues. The CDR3 DNA reads as TGCGCCAGCAGCCACATGACAGGGGACTATGGCTACACCTTC. This gives the protein CASSHMTGDYGYTF.

At least ten counts were recorded for this clonotype. The chain uses TRBV19 and TRBJ1-5, with 8 bases identical to TRBD1. There are 15 residues in the CDR3. Trimming took 5 bases from V and 6 from J; bases not matched to a gene: 9. Germline values: CDR1 LNHDA, CDR2 SQIVND (reference sequence). CDR3 amino acids: CASSPSGGSSQPQHF. The DNA of the CDR3 is TGTGCCAGTAGTCCTTCAGGGGGCTCCAGTCAGCCCCAGCATTTT.

This clonotype was observed a few times. The CDR3 nucleotides read TGTGCCAGCAGTGCAGGGAGTGTCGATGGCTACACCTTC. Its translation is CASSAGSVDGYTF. The chain has TRBV6-1 and TRBJ1-2; the D gene is possibly TRBD1 (5 bases). The CDR3 length is 13 residues. Germline CDR1 and CDR2: MNHNS and SASEGT. V lost 4 bases, J lost 6 bases, and 12 bases lay in between.

By its share, this clonotype is medium-sized. This chain's CDR3 is CASSPLRFTDTQYF. In DNA, the CDR3 is TGTGCCAGCAGTCCCTTGCGGTTCACAGATACGCAGTATTTT. The rearrangement uses TRBV12-3 or TRBV12-4 and TRBJ2-3; D ambiguous. The V end was cut by 5 bases, the J end by 2 bases, with 11 bases between. This CDR3 has 14 amino acids.

The sample holds many counts of this clonotype. The chain couples TRBV6-5 to TRBJ1-2; D may be TRBD1 (6 bases). The ends were cut back, 6 bases at V and 4 bases at J, with 12 bases in the middle. This CDR3 is built from 13 residues. Per the germline V gene, CDR1 is MNHEY and CDR2 is SVGAGI. The DNA for the CDR3 is TGTGCCAGCAGCTATACAGGGCGCTATGGCTACACCTTC. As protein: CASSYTGRYGYTF.